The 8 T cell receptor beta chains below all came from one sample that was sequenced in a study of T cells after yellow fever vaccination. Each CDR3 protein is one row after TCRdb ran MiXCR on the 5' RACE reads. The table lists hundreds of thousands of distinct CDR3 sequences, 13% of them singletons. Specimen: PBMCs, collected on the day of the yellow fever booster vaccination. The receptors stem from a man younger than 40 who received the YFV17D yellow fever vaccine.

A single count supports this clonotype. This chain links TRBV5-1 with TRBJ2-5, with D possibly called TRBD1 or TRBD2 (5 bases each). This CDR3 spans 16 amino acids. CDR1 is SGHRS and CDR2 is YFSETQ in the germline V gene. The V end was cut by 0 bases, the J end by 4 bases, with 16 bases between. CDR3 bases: TGCGCCAGCAGCTTGGCCGGGACCACCGGGCGAGAGACCCAGTACTTC. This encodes CASSLAGTTGRETQYF.

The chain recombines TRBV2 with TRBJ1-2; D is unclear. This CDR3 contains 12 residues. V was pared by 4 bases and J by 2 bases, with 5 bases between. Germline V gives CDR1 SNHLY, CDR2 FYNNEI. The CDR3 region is CASSGRNYGYTF. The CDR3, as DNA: TGTGCCAGCAGTGGCAGGAACTATGGCTACACCTTC. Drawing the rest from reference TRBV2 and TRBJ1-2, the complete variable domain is EPEVTQTPSHQVTQMGQEVILRCVPISNHLYFYWYRQILGQKVEFLVSFYNNEISEKSEIFDDQFSVERPDGSNFTLKIRSTKLEDSAMYFCASSGRNYGYTFGSGTRLTVV.

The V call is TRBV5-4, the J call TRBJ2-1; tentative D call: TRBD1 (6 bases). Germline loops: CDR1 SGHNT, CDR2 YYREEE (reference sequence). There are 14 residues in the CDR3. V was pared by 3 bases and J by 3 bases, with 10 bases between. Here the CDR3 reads CASSSRQDYNEQFF. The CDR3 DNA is TGTGCCAGCAGCTCCCGACAGGACTACAATGAGCAGTTCTTC.

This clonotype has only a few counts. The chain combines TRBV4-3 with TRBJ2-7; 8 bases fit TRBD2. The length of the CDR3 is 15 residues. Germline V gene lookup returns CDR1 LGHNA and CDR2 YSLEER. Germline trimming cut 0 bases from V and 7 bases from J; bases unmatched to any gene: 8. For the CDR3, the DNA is TGCGCCAGCAGCCAAGAAATAGCGGGAAAGGGAGAGCAGTACTTC. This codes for CASSQEIAGKGEQYF.

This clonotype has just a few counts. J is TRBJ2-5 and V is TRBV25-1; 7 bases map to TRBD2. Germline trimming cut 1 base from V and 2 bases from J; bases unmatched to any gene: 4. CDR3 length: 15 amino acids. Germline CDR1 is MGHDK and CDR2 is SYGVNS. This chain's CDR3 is CASSEFEGLQETQYF. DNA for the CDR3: TGTGCCAGCAGTGAATTCGAGGGACTACAAGAGACCCAGTACTTC.

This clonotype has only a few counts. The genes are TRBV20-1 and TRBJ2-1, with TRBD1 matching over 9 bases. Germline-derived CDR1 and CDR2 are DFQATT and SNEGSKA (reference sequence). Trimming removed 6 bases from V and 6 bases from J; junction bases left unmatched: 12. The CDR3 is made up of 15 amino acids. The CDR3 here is CSAHQPGQGFNEQFF. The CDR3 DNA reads TGCAGTGCGCACCAGCCGGGACAGGGTTTCAATGAGCAGTTCTTC.

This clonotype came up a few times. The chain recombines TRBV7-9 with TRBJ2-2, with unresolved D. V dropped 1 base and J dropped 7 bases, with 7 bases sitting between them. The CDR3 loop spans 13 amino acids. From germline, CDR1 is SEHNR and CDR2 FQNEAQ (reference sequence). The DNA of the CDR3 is TGTGCCAGCAGCTTAGAAATCAACGGGGAGCTGTTTTTT. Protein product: CASSLEINGELFF.

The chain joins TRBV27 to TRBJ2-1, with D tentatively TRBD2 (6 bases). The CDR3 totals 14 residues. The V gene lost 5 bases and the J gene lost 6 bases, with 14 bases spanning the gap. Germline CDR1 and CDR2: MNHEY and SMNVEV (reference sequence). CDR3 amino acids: CASSPMRESNEQFF. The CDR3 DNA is TGTGCCAGCAGTCCCATGCGGGAATCCAATGAGCAGTTCTTC.